One and the same sample provided the 26 T cell receptor beta chains below, sequenced in a study of blood T cells in healthy people across ages. Sample-barcoded 5' priming and a J-beta primer mix drove a second PCR of 7 to 11 cycles. TCRdb re-called the 5' RACE reads with MiXCR, one entry per CDR3 protein. The data show more than 1,000,000 distinct CDR3 sequences, less than 25% seen once. This sample was shared with a second study, whose subject was T cells of mothers and their children.

Sequenced sample: blood. These receptors originate from a girl aged 2 to 10 in good health.

J is TRBJ2-5 and V is TRBV5-1; 10 bases agree with TRBD1. Germline-derived CDR1 and CDR2 are SGHRS and YFSETQ. The length of the CDR3 is 15 residues. With V trimmed by 4 bases and J by 5 bases, 8 bases remained unmatched. The CDR3 loop reads CASSGGQGGKETQYF. CDR3 sequence (DNA): TGCGCCAGCAGCGGAGGACAGGGGGGTAAGGAGACCCAGTACTTC.

This clonotype was detected a few times. The rearrangement links TRBV18 to TRBJ1-3; D remains ambiguous. V was trimmed by 2 bases and J by 0 bases, leaving 11 bases between them. Germline V gene lookup returns CDR1 KGHSH and CDR2 LQKENI. The CDR3 is 16 amino acids. In DNA, the CDR3 is TGTGCCAGCTCACCATTCGGCGCGAGCTCTGGAAACACCATATATTTT. It translates to CASSPFGASSGNTIYF.

The sample holds a few counts of this clonotype. The V and J genes are TRBV7-9 and TRBJ2-3, with D tentatively TRBD1 (7 bases). Per the germline V gene, CDR1 is SEHNR and CDR2 is FQNEAQ (reference sequence). This CDR3 has 16 amino acids. The V end was cut by 4 bases, the J end by 2 bases, with 16 bases between. The CDR3 reads CASSSETGTLTDTQYF. In nucleotides, the CDR3 is TGTGCCAGCAGCTCTGAGACAGGGACTCTCACAGATACGCAGTATTTT.

In this sample, this clonotype turned up a few times. The junction differs from germline at one of its ends, possibly a read error. This chain connects TRBV6-1 to TRBJ2-1; either TRBD1 or TRBD2 may supply D (5 bases each). CDR1 is MNHNS and CDR2 is SASEGT in the germline V gene. This CDR3 spans 17 amino acids. For the CDR3, the DNA is TGTGCCAGCAGTGAAGCGAATCGAGGGGTCGTCAACAATGAACAGTTCTTC. Residues: CASSEANRGVVNNEQFF.

The gene calls are TRBV29-1 and TRBJ1-1; 7 bases fit TRBD1. V lost 8 bases and J lost 2; bases outside the gene matches: 8. The CDR3 has 13 residues. The germline V gene encodes CDR1 SQVTM and CDR2 ANQGSEA. The CDR3 nucleotides read TGCAGCCCAAAGGCAGGGGGTAACACTGAAGCTTTCTTT. It encodes CSPKAGGNTEAFF.

This clonotype was recorded a few times. The gene calls are TRBV2 and TRBJ2-5; D is undetermined. The V end was cut by 8 bases, the J end by 1 base, with 8 bases between. CDR3 length: 12 residues. Looked up from germline, CDR1 is SNHLY and CDR2 is FYNNEI. As DNA, the CDR3 is TGTGCCAGCCTCCGACCCCAAGAGACCCAGTACTTC. Its translation is CASLRPQETQYF.

This chain uses TRBV10-3 with TRBJ2-6; D possibly corresponds to TRBD1 (5 bases). Germline V gene data show CDR1 as ENHRY and CDR2 as SYGVKD. V lost 6 bases, J lost 0 bases, and 9 bases lay in between. The CDR3 is 15 residues long. CDR3 region: CAISSGYSGANVLTF. Written as DNA, the CDR3 is TGTGCCATCAGCTCAGGGTACTCTGGGGCCAACGTCCTGACTTTC.

The CDR3 DNA sequence: TGTGCCAGCAGTTCAATTAACCTCGCTGGGGCCAACGTCCTGACTTTC. Protein sequence: CASSSINLAGANVLTF. V is TRBV6-6 and J is TRBJ2-6; D is unclear. Between the trimmed V and J ends, which lost 4 bases and 2 bases, there was a span of 12 bases. Germline assignment: CDR1 MNHNY and CDR2 SVGAGI (reference sequence). This CDR3 contains 16 residues.

Only a few counts were recorded for this clonotype. V is TRBV12-3 or TRBV12-4 and J is TRBJ2-7; tentatively, D is TRBD1 or TRBD2 (5 bases each). The V end was cut by 4 bases, the J end by 1 base, with 14 bases between. This CDR3 contains 15 residues. This CDR3 reads CASSSHRDGSYEQYF. Written as DNA, the CDR3 is TGTGCCAGCAGTTCCCACCGGGACGGATCCTACGAGCAGTACTTC.

This rearrangement joins TRBV6-6 to TRBJ2-5; perhaps TRBD1 as D (6 bases). This CDR3 has 15 amino acids. Deletions cut 9 bases from V and 4 bases from J, with 21 bases between. CDR1 is MNHNY and CDR2 is SVGAGI in the germline V gene (reference sequence). The CDR3 sequence is CASNQGENRAETQYF. CDR3 nucleotides: TGTGCCAGTAACCAGGGAGAGAACAGGGCAGAGACCCAGTACTTC.

The CDR3, as DNA: TGTGCCACCAGTGAGAGCGGGGTAACTGAGCAGTTCTTC. This translates into CATSESGVTEQFF. The chain combines TRBV24-1 with TRBJ2-5; 7 nucleotides agree with TRBD2. The J call is doubtful: the DNA matches TRBJ2-1 better. Germline lookup yields CDR1 KGHDR and CDR2 SFDVKD. CDR3 length: 13 residues.

This chain links TRBV29-1 with TRBJ2-3, with D perhaps TRBD2 (6 bases). Trimming removed 0 bases from V and 6 bases from J, with 13 bases in between. Germline CDR1 and CDR2: SQVTM and ANQGSEA. The CDR3 covers 14 residues. The CDR3 here is CSVEETGVGDTQYF. CDR3 sequence (DNA): TGCAGCGTTGAAGAAACGGGAGTGGGGGATACGCAGTATTTT.

This sequence joins TRBV19 and TRBJ2-7; 10 nucleotides align to TRBD2. Germline assignment: CDR1 LNHDA and CDR2 SQIVND (reference sequence). This CDR3 contains 13 residues. Unmatched junction bases numbered 7, after V lost 9 bases and J lost 5 bases. For the CDR3, the DNA is TGTGCCAGCAGAGCGGGAGGGCCTGACGAGCAGTACTTC. Amino acids: CASRAGGPDEQYF. The complete variable domain, with remaining parts taken from reference TRBV19 and TRBJ2-7, reads DGGITQSPKYLFRKEGQNVTLSCEQNLNHDAMYWYRQDPGQGLRLIYYSQIVNDFQKGDIAEGYSVSREKKESFPLTVTSAQKNPTAFYLCASRAGGPDEQYFGPGTRLTVT.

This clonotype showed up just a few times. The V and J genes are TRBV4-2 and TRBJ2-5; D not certain. Trimming took 1 base from V and 2 from J, leaving 11 bases between them. CDR1 and CDR2 from the germline V gene are LGHNA and YNFKEQ. The CDR3 extends over 15 amino acids. In DNA form, the CDR3 reads TGTGCCAGCAGCCAAGTCATTGGCGGTCAAGAGACCCAGTACTTC. Protein: CASSQVIGGQETQYF.

V usage is TRBV6-5 and J usage is TRBJ1-3, with 7 positions matching TRBD1. Germline CDR1 reads MNHEY; CDR2 reads SVGAGI. This CDR3 contains 13 residues. With 0 bases clipped from V and 11 bases from J, the junction kept 4 bases outside the gene matches. The chain's CDR3 is CASSYSTGLPIYF. CDR3 sequence (DNA): TGTGCCAGCAGTTACTCGACAGGGTTACCCATATATTTT.

This clonotype was counted between two and nine times. The chain's CDR3 is CSRPLNSSYNEQFF. CDR3 coding DNA: TGCAGCCGACCTTTAAACAGCTCCTACAATGAGCAGTTCTTC. The chain is built from TRBV29-1 and TRBJ2-1; D ambiguous. CDR1 is SQVTM, CDR2 ANQGSEA, per germline. V shed 8 bases and J shed 0 bases, with 14 bases lying between them. The CDR3 is made up of 14 amino acids.

The chain has TRBV19 and TRBJ2-1; 7 positions agree with TRBD2. The CDR3 totals 16 residues. J lost 4 bases, V lost 5 bases, and 11 bases had no gene match. The germline gives CDR1 LNHDA, CDR2 SQIVND (reference sequence). CDR3 sequence reads: CASSAPWGGGYNEQFF. The CDR3, as DNA: TGTGCCAGTAGTGCCCCTTGGGGGGGTGGGTACAATGAGCAGTTCTTC.

This clonotype occurred a few times. The chain uses TRBV15 and TRBJ2-7, with D tentatively TRBD1 (6 bases). Per germline, CDR1 LNHNV and CDR2 YYDKDF (reference sequence). This CDR3 comprises 15 residues. Trimming stripped 1 base from V and 2 bases from J, with 12 bases between. In nucleotides, the CDR3 is TGTGCCACCAGCAGAGCTAAACAGGGTACCTACGAGCAGTACTTC. Protein product: CATSRAKQGTYEQYF. Filled out from reference TRBV15 and TRBJ2-7, the complete variable domain reads DAMVIQNPRYQVTQFGKPVTLSCSQTLNHNVMYWYQQKSSQAPKLLFHYYDKDFNNEADTPDNFQSRRPNTSFCFLDIRSPGLGDTAMYLCATSRAKQGTYEQYFGPGTRLTVT.

The table lists this clonotype with many counts. The chain has TRBV19 and TRBJ2-1, with 8 positions matching TRBD2. The CDR3 has 15 amino acids. From germline, CDR1 is LNHDA and CDR2 SQIVND (reference sequence). Germline trimming cut 0 bases from V and 2 bases from J; bases unmatched to any gene: 0. CDR3 amino acids: CASSIDSGTYNEQFF. The CDR3 nucleotides read TGTGCCAGTAGTATAGATAGCGGGACCTACAATGAGCAGTTCTTC.

The V and J genes are TRBV6-2 or TRBV6-3 and TRBJ1-1, with D perhaps matching TRBD1 (6 bases). Trimming took off 8 bases at V and 1 base at J, with 14 bases between the two ends. CDR3 length equals 14 residues. Germline lookup yields CDR1 MNHEY and CDR2 SVGEGT. CDR3 DNA sequence: TGTGCCAGCTTCCCGACAGGACCGAACACTGAAGCTTTCTTT. Translation gives CASFPTGPNTEAFF.

This clonotype was observed a handful of times. The chain carries TRBV6-2 or TRBV6-3 and TRBJ2-5; no clear D gene. The DNA end is a closer match to TRBJ2-7, so the J assignment may be wrong. The CDR3 contains 13 residues. CDR1 is MNHEY, CDR2 SVGEGT, per germline. The CDR3 DNA reads TGTGCCAGCGTCAAAGGCGGTGACTACGAGCAGTACTTC. Its translation is CASVKGGDYEQYF.

This clonotype has more than one count but fewer than ten. CDR3 DNA: TGTGCCAGCAGTAAGACGTCGGGCCTGGGGAACACTGAAGCTTTCTTT. Encoded protein: CASSKTSGLGNTEAFF. The V gene is TRBV6-5, the J gene TRBJ1-1; D remains ambiguous. With 5 bases removed from V and 1 base from J, the gap between germline ends came to 17 bases. CDR3 length: 16 amino acids. The germline V gene encodes CDR1 MNHEY and CDR2 SVGAGI.

The J gene is TRBJ1-1, the V gene TRBV6-2 or TRBV6-3; possibly TRBD1 for D (5 bases). V lost 0 bases, J lost 4 bases, and 15 bases lay in between. CDR1 and CDR2 from the germline V gene are MNHEY and SVGEGT. The CDR3 runs to 16 residues. DNA of the CDR3: TGTGCCAGCAGTTACTCGTGGCAGGGAAGAGGCACTGAAGCTTTCTTT. Residues: CASSYSWQGRGTEAFF.

The rearrangement uses TRBV5-1 and TRBJ2-3; 8 nucleotides match TRBD1. Germline assignment: CDR1 SGHRS and CDR2 YFSETQ. The CDR3 is made up of 15 amino acids. V shed 4 bases, J shed 3 bases, and the junction held 7 bases outside the gene matches. CDR3 amino acids: CASSTGQGGTDTQYF. The CDR3 DNA is TGCGCCAGCAGCACCGGACAGGGCGGAACAGATACGCAGTATTTT.

Only a few counts were recorded for this clonotype. The chain couples TRBV12-5 to TRBJ1-4; D is undetermined. Per germline, CDR1 LGHNT and CDR2 FRNRAP. Trimming took 8 bases from V and 0 from J, leaving 19 bases between them. This CDR3 has 17 residues. CDR3 loop: CASSGGPLDSTNEKLFF. The CDR3 bases are TGTGCTAGTTCAGGTGGCCCCCTGGACTCAACTAATGAAAAACTGTTTTTT.

The V call is TRBV20-1, the J call TRBJ1-1; possible D gene TRBD1, 6 bases. The length of the CDR3 is 15 residues. Trimming removed 6 bases from V and 3 bases from J, with 20 bases in between. Germline CDR1 DFQATT, CDR2 SNEGSKA (reference sequence). CDR3 in amino acids: CSASHAGTKYTEAFF. The CDR3 nucleotides read TGCAGTGCGTCCCACGCCGGGACAAAGTACACTGAAGCTTTCTTT.